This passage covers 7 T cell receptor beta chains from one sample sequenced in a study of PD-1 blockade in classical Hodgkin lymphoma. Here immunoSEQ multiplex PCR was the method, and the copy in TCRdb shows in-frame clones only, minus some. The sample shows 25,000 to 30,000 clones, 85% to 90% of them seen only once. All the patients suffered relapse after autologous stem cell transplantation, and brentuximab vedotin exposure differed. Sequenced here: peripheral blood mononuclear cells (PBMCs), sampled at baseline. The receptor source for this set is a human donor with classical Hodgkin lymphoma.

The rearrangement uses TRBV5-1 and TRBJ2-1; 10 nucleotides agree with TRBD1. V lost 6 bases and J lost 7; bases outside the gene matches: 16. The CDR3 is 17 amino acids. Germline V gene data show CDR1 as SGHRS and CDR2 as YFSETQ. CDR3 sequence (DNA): TGCGCCAGCACCACAACCCCGCGGACAGGGGGAAGAAATGAGCAGTTCTTC. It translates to CASTTTPRTGGRNEQFF.

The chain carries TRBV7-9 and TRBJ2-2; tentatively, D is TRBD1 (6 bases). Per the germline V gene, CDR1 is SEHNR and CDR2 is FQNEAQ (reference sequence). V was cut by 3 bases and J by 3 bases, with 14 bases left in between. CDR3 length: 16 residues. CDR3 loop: CASSFFIAGDTGELFF. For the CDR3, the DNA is TGTGCCAGCAGCTTCTTTATAGCAGGGGACACCGGGGAGCTGTTTTTT.

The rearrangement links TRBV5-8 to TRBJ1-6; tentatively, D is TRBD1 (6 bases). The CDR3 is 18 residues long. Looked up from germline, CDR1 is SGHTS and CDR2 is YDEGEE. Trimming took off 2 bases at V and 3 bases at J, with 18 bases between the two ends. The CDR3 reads CASSFELQGIFYNSPLHF. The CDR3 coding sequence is TGTGCCAGCAGCTTCGAGTTGCAGGGGATTTTCTATAATTCACCCCTCCACTTT. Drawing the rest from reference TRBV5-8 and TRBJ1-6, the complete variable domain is EAGVTQSPTHLIKTRGQQATLRCSPISGHTSVYWYQQALGLGLQFLLWYDEGEERNRGNFPPRFSGRQFPNYSSELNVNALELEDSALYLCASSFELQGIFYNSPLHFGNGTRLTVT.

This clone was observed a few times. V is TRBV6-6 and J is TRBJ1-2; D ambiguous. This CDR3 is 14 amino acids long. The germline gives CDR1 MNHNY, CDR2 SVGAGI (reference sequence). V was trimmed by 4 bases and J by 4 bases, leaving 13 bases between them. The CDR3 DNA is TGTGCCAGCAGTTTACTATCAGACCTCTATGGCTACACCTTC. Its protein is CASSLLSDLYGYTF.

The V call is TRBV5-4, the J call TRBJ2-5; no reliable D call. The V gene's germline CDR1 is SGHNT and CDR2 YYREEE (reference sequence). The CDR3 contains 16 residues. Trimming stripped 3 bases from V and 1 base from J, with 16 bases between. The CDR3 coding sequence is TGTGCCAGCAGCTCAGCCGCTAGAGAGCCCCAAGAGACCCAGTACTTC. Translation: CASSSAAREPQETQYF.

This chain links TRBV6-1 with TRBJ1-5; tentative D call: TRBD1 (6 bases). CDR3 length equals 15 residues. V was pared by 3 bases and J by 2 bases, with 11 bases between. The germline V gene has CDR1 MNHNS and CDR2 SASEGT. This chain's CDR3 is CASSDLSGGNQPQHF. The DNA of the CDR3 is TGTGCCAGCAGTGATTTGTCAGGGGGCAATCAGCCCCAGCATTTT.

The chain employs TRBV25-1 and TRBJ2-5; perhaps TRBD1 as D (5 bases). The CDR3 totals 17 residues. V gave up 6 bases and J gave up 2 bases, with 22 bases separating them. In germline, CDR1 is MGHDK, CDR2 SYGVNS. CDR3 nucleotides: TGTGCCAGCAGCCGGAGAGAAGACAGCCGGATGCAAGAGACCCAGTACTTC. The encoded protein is CASSRREDSRMQETQYF.